These 29 T cell receptor beta chains originate from one sample sequenced in a study of OX40 agonist ivuxolimab in advanced cancers. Here immunoSEQ multiplex PCR was the method, and the copy in TCRdb shows in-frame clones only, minus some. The sample holds approximately 60,000 clones; more than 85% are singletons and the top ten take around 0.63%. Source: CD4+ or CD8+ T cells sorted from blood, taken in a trial of the OX40 agonist ivuxolimab. Receptor source: an adult with an advanced solid tumor such as melanoma, head and neck, liver or kidney cancer.

Concerning this clone itself: Mismatch with germline at one junction end may stem from a read error. V gene TRBV18 combines with J gene TRBJ1-4; no definite D call. The V gene's germline CDR1 is KGHSH and CDR2 LQKENI. The CDR3 is made up of 14 amino acids. This chain's CDR3 is CASSPQSTNEKLFF. The CDR3 DNA follows: TGTGCCAGCTCGCCACAGTCAACTAATGAAAAACTGTTTTTT. Combining the CDR3 with reference TRBV18 and TRBJ1-4 gives the whole variable domain NAGVMQNPRHLVRRRGQEARLRCSPMKGHSHVYWYRQLPEEGLKFMVYLQKENIIDESGMPKERFSAEFPKEGPSILRIQQVVRGDSAAYFCASSPQSTNEKLFFGSGTQLSVL.

The rearrangement joins TRBV6-6 to TRBJ1-6, with D unclear. V was pared by 6 bases and J by 7 bases, with 16 bases between. The CDR3 is made up of 15 amino acids. Germline V CDR1 and CDR2: MNHNY, SVGAGI (reference sequence). CDR3 nucleotides: TGTGCCAGCAGCCCACCGACCGGGTCCAATTCACCCCTCCACTTT. It is translated as CASSPPTGSNSPLHF.

The gene calls are TRBV5-8 and TRBJ2-1; 9 bases map to TRBD2. J lost 7 bases, V lost 1 base, and 12 bases had no gene match. The CDR3 spans 17 residues. Germline V gives CDR1 SGHTS, CDR2 YDEGEE. CDR3 DNA: TGTGCCAGCAGCTTGACCTTTAGCGGGAGCCTGGGAAATGAGCAGTTCTTC. It specifies CASSLTFSGSLGNEQFF.

This chain uses TRBV19 with TRBJ2-2; 10 bases agree with TRBD1. The germline V gene has CDR1 LNHDA and CDR2 SQIVND (reference sequence). This CDR3 is built from 17 residues. Unmatched junction bases numbered 11, after V lost 4 bases and J lost 6 bases. This CDR3 is CASSTPPGTGVAGELFF. CDR3 in DNA: TGTGCCAGTAGTACCCCCCCCGGGACAGGGGTCGCCGGGGAGCTGTTTTTT.

DNA for the CDR3: TGTGCCAGCAGTCTAGATATGAGCGGGGGGAACACCGGGGAGCTGTTTTTT. Protein product: CASSLDMSGGNTGELFF. The gene calls are TRBV27 and TRBJ2-2; 8 bases fit TRBD2. The CDR3 is 17 amino acids. Germline assignment: CDR1 MNHEY and CDR2 SMNVEV (reference sequence). V shed 5 bases and J 1 base; nucleotides not matched to a gene: 9.

This clone was recorded once. This chain joins TRBV15 and TRBJ1-1; D is uncertain. This CDR3 is 12 amino acids long. Trimming pared 3 bases from V and 1 base from J, leaving 3 bases between. In germline, CDR1 is LNHNV, CDR2 YYDKDF (reference sequence). The CDR3 sequence: CATSRGNTEAFF. The CDR3 nucleotides are TGTGCCACCAGCAGGGGGAACACTGAAGCTTTCTTT.

The rearrangement uses TRBV7-6 and TRBJ1-2; tentatively, D is TRBD1 (5 bases). V was trimmed by 0 bases and J by 0 bases, leaving 14 bases between them. The CDR3 covers 17 residues. Germline V gives CDR1 SGHVS, CDR2 FNYEAQ. The CDR3, as DNA: TGTGCCAGCAGCTTAGCGGGACTGACGAGAGCTAACTATGGCTACACCTTC. Protein sequence: CASSLAGLTRANYGYTF.

The rearrangement uses TRBV19 and TRBJ1-5; no clear D gene. V was cut by 1 base and J by 6 bases, with 13 bases left in between. Germline CDR1 is LNHDA and CDR2 is SQIVND (reference sequence). This CDR3 comprises 15 residues. In DNA form, the CDR3 reads TGTGCCAGTAGTATAGGTTACCCTAAGCGTCAGCCCCAGCATTTT. Translated: CASSIGYPKRQPQHF.

V gene TRBV28 combines with J gene TRBJ1-5; a weak D match, TRBD1 (6 bases). Trimming removed 0 bases at V and 4 bases at J, with 13 bases between. The germline V gene encodes CDR1 MDHEN and CDR2 SYDVKM. The CDR3 loop spans 16 amino acids. The CDR3 DNA follows: TGTGCCAGCAGTTTATGGTCCGGGGGCGGGAATCAGCCCCAGCATTTT. This codes for CASSLWSGGGNQPQHF.

The chain links TRBV30 to TRBJ1-4, with D possibly matching TRBD1 (5 bases). The CDR3 is made up of 14 amino acids. Germline V gives CDR1 GTSNPN, CDR2 SVGIG (reference sequence). V shed 2 bases and J shed 5 bases, with 12 bases lying between them. The CDR3 DNA sequence: TGTGCCTGGAGTCTGGACAATGCCAATGAAAAACTGTTTTTT. It specifies CAWSLDNANEKLFF.

This chain connects TRBV2 to TRBJ2-7; possibly TRBD1 for D (6 bases). Germline V lookup: CDR1 SNHLY, CDR2 FYNNEI. The V end lost 7 bases, the J end lost 1 base, and 14 bases lay between the germline ends. The length of the CDR3 is 14 residues. In nucleotides, the CDR3 is TGTGCCAGCATGGGGGCGCCATCATCCTACGAGCAGTACTTC. It codes for CASMGAPSSYEQYF.

This chain connects TRBV7-9 to TRBJ1-2; D is possibly TRBD1 (5 bases). The V end was cut by 4 bases, the J end by 7 bases, with 16 bases between. The CDR3 has 14 amino acids. Germline V gene lookup returns CDR1 SEHNR and CDR2 FQNEAQ (reference sequence). The CDR3 DNA reads as TGTGCCAGCAGCTCACAGGAGTTATCGGGTGGCTACACCTTC. It yields the protein CASSSQELSGGYTF. Using reference TRBV7-9 and TRBJ1-2 for the parts outside the CDR3, the full variable domain is DTGVSQNPRHKITKRGQNVTFRCDPISEHNRLYWYRQTLGQGPEFLTYFQNEAQLEKSRLLSDRFSAERPKGSFSTLEIQRTEQGDSAMYLCASSSQELSGGYTFGSGTRLTVV.

V and J are TRBV5-5 and TRBJ2-7; TRBD1 agrees at 8 bases. Trimming at V came to 0 bases and at J to 3 bases, leaving 17 bases not matched to a gene. This CDR3 spans 19 amino acids. Germline V gives CDR1 SGHKS, CDR2 YYEKEE (reference sequence). CDR3 residues: CASSLAGTGSRVMGYEQYF. The CDR3 region has the DNA TGTGCCAGCAGCTTGGCGGGGACAGGTTCGAGGGTTATGGGCTACGAGCAGTACTTC.

V gene TRBV7-2 combines with J gene TRBJ2-1, with 8 positions matching TRBD2. There are 15 residues in the CDR3. V dropped 6 bases and J dropped 5; count of bases not matched to a gene: 9. The V gene's germline CDR1 is SGHTA and CDR2 FQGNSA. The CDR3 DNA follows: TGTGCCAGCAGGCTTCGGAGCGGGGGAAACAATGAGCAGTTCTTC. This codes for CASRLRSGGNNEQFF.

The genes are TRBV19 and TRBJ2-4, with TRBD1 identical over 8 bases. Germline V lookup: CDR1 LNHDA, CDR2 SQIVND (reference sequence). V trimming: 8 bases; J trimming: 2 bases; junction bases outside the gene matches: 8. The CDR3 extends over 15 amino acids. The CDR3 sequence: CASATGGSSKNIQYF. DNA for the CDR3: TGTGCCAGTGCTACAGGGGGTTCGTCCAAAAACATTCAGTACTTC.

The chain couples TRBV9 to TRBJ1-3; maybe TRBD1 (6 bases). CDR3 size: 16 residues. Germline values: CDR1 SGDLS, CDR2 YYNGEE. V dropped 0 bases and J dropped 8 bases, with 18 bases sitting between them. The CDR3 nucleotides read TGTGCCAGCAGCGTAGGAGGACGGGGGCCTACGGACACCATATATTTT. Amino acid sequence: CASSVGGRGPTDTIYF.

This chain links TRBV7-8 with TRBJ1-2; unclear D gene. Germline V lookup: CDR1 SGHVS, CDR2 FQNEAQ. V lost 5 bases, J lost 6 bases, and 16 bases lay in between. The CDR3 spans 14 residues. This CDR3 reads CASSRGWEADGYTF. CDR3 coding DNA: TGTGCCAGCAGCCGAGGGTGGGAGGCAGATGGCTACACCTTC.

The chain uses TRBV19 and TRBJ2-1, with TRBD2 matching over 9 bases. Germline assignment: CDR1 LNHDA and CDR2 SQIVND (reference sequence). V lost 6 bases, J lost 5 bases, and 5 bases stayed unmatched. The CDR3 sequence is 14 residues long. The CDR3: CASRRLAADNEQFF. Written as DNA, the CDR3 is TGTGCCAGTAGGAGACTAGCGGCTGACAATGAGCAGTTCTTC.

The chain recombines TRBV11-2 with TRBJ1-1; D is undetermined. The CDR3 has 13 amino acids. Between the trimmed V and J ends, which lost 5 bases and 2 bases, there was a span of 9 bases. In germline, CDR1 is SGHAT, CDR2 FQNNGV. This CDR3 is CASSSGLNTEAFF. DNA of the CDR3: TGTGCCAGCAGCAGCGGCCTTAACACTGAAGCTTTCTTT.

The chain has TRBV4-2 and TRBJ2-1; 12 bases agree with TRBD2. The CDR3 spans 18 residues. V was pared by 0 bases and J by 6 bases, with 9 bases of the junction left unmatched. Germline-derived CDR1 and CDR2 are LGHNA and YNFKEQ. In DNA, the CDR3 is TGTGCCAGCAGCCAAGATCGGGCTAGCGGGAGGGCCCCCAATGAGCAGTTCTTC. As protein: CASSQDRASGRAPNEQFF.

The V call is TRBV6-1, the J call TRBJ1-5; 10 nucleotides match TRBD1. The CDR3 covers 15 residues. The germline V gene has CDR1 MNHNS and CDR2 SASEGT. The J segment lost 4 bases and the V segment lost 4 bases, leaving 4 bases of the junction unmatched. This CDR3 reads CASSGQGAKNQPQHF. The CDR3 region has the DNA TGTGCCAGCAGTGGACAGGGGGCGAAGAATCAGCCCCAGCATTTT.

This chain links TRBV11-2 with TRBJ1-1; no clear D. CDR3 length: 13 residues. Trimming removed 1 base at V and 3 bases at J, with 6 bases between. Germline assignment: CDR1 SGHAT and CDR2 FQNNGV. The CDR3 sequence is CASSLVRDTEAFF. CDR3 bases: TGTGCCAGCAGCTTAGTACGGGACACTGAAGCTTTCTTT.

The chain is built from TRBV9 and TRBJ2-7, with 8 bases aligning to TRBD1. CDR1 and CDR2 (germline): SGDLS, YYNGEE. V gave up 3 bases and J gave up 3 bases; unmatched junction bases: 5. This CDR3 is built from 14 residues. For the CDR3, the DNA is TGTGCCAGCAGCGGCACCGGGACAGGCTACGAGCAGTACTTC. Amino acids: CASSGTGTGYEQYF. Complete variable domain (other parts from reference TRBV9 and TRBJ2-7): DSGVTQTPKHLITATGQRVTLRCSPRSGDLSVYWYQQSLDQGLQFLIQYYNGEERAKGNILERFSAQQFPDLHSELNLSSLELGDSALYFCASSGTGTGYEQYFGPGTRLTVT.

V usage is TRBV2 and J usage is TRBJ2-7; 7 positions agree with TRBD1. Trimming at V came to 6 bases and at J to 3 bases, leaving 8 bases not matched to a gene. The CDR3 is made up of 14 amino acids. Germline V gene lookup returns CDR1 SNHLY and CDR2 FYNNEI. The CDR3 DNA sequence: TGTGCCAGCAGGGAGAGACAGGGTTACTACGAGCAGTACTTC. This translates into CASRERQGYYEQYF.

The rearrangement links TRBV5-8 to TRBJ2-7, with D perhaps TRBD1 (6 bases). The germline V gene encodes CDR1 SGHTS and CDR2 YDEGEE. The CDR3 covers 13 residues. V dropped 2 bases and J dropped 3 bases, with 9 bases sitting between them. The CDR3 region has the DNA TGTGCCAGCAGCTTAACAGGGAGCTACGAGCAGTACTTC. Amino acids: CASSLTGSYEQYF.

On this clone itself: One end of the junction is discordant with germline, which a read error may explain. The chain has TRBV7-7 and TRBJ2-5, with D unresolved. This CDR3 is 15 amino acids long. Germline loops: CDR1 SSHAT, CDR2 FNYEAQ (reference sequence). The DNA for the CDR3 is TGTGCTAGCAGTCGATCACTCGGGCCAGCGGAGACCCAGTACTTC. Translated: CASSRSLGPAETQYF.

The chain is built from TRBV18 and TRBJ2-2; 9 bases line up with TRBD1. CDR3 length: 15 amino acids. V lost 4 bases and J lost 1; bases outside the gene matches: 1. CDR1 is KGHSH and CDR2 is LQKENI in the germline V gene. CDR3 residues: CASSLGQGNTGELFF. The CDR3, as DNA: TGTGCCAGCTCACTGGGACAGGGGAACACCGGGGAGCTGTTTTTT.

V usage is TRBV6-5 and J usage is TRBJ2-7; no reliable D call. V lost 4 bases, J lost 5 bases, and 9 bases lay in between. The length of the CDR3 is 12 residues. Germline CDR1 and CDR2: MNHEY and SVGAGI. For the CDR3, the DNA is TGTGCCAGCAGTTCTGATCTCGACGAGCAGTACTTC. It yields the protein CASSSDLDEQYF.

The J gene is TRBJ1-3, the V gene TRBV6-1; no definite D call. Per the germline V gene, CDR1 is MNHNS and CDR2 is SASEGT. Deletions cut 1 base from V and 4 bases from J, with 11 bases between. This CDR3 region has 15 residues. This CDR3 reads CASSEVAGSGNTIYF. The CDR3, as DNA: TGTGCCAGCAGTGAAGTTGCGGGATCGGGAAACACCATATATTTT.